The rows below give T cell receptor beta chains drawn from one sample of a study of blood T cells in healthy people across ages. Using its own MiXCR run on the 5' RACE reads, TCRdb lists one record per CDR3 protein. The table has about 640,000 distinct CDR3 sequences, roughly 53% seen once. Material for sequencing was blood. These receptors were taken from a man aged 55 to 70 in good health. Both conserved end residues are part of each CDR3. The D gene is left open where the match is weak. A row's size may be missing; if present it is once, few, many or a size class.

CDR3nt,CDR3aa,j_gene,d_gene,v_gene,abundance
TGCGCCAGCAGCTCGCTCCGACCTTTAGACAGGGGTTACGAGCAGTACTTC,CASSSLRPLDRGYEQYF,TRBJ2-7,TRBD1,TRBV5-1,.
TGCGCCAGCAGGTCCGGGACTAGTATTTTGTATTTT,CASRSGTSILYF,TRBJ2-3,TRBD2,TRBV10-2,.
TGTGCCAGCAGCTTAGTTGTCGATGAGCAGTTCTTC,CASSLVVDEQFF,TRBJ2-1,.,TRBV5-1,.
TGTGCCAGCAGTCAGGATTGGGATAGCTCCTACAATGAGCAGTTCTTC,CASSQDWDSSYNEQFF,TRBJ2-1,.,TRBV12-3/TRBV12-4,.
TGTGCCAGCTCACCACCGGCTGTTTACGAGCAGTACTTC,CASSPPAVYEQYF,TRBJ2-7,.,TRBV18,.
TGTGCCAGCAGCCATGGCGGGGGCACAGATACGCAGTATTTT,CASSHGGGTDTQYF,TRBJ2-3,.,TRBV3-1,few
TGTGCCAGCAGCTTAGCGGGGCCGGGGTACGAGCAGTACTTC,CASSLAGPGYEQYF,TRBJ2-7,.,TRBV7-2,many
TGTGCCAGCACCCTAGGGATTTCCCAAGAGACCCAGTACTTC,CASTLGISQETQYF,TRBJ2-5,.,TRBV28,few
TGTGCCAGCAGTTTCTTCGCAGATACGCAGTATTTT,CASSFFADTQYF,TRBJ2-3,.,TRBV12-3/TRBV12-4,few
TGTGCCACAAGGGGGCCTGGGGCCAACGTCCTGACTTTC,CATRGPGANVLTF,TRBJ2-6,TRBD1,TRBV7-8,.
TGCAGCGTTGAAGCAGCAGTTAATGAGCAGTTCTTC,CSVEAAVNEQFF,TRBJ2-1,.,TRBV29-1,few
TGCAGTGCTATCGATCGGGTGGTCATGGGGGAGACCCAGTACTTC,CSAIDRVVMGETQYF,TRBJ2-5,.,TRBV20-1,few
TGCGCCAGCAGCTTGCTTTCGCGAACTAGCGGGGGGCTTAGCTCCTACAATGAGCAGTTCTTC,CASSLLSRTSGGLSSYNEQFF,TRBJ2-1,TRBD2,TRBV5-1,.
TGTGCCAGCAGCCAAGATCCGGGGACTAGCGGGGCCTACGAGCAGTACTTC,CASSQDPGTSGAYEQYF,TRBJ2-7,TRBD2,TRBV4-2,.
TGCAGTGCTAGAGATTTTTCGATGGGTGAGCAGTTCTTC,CSARDFSMGEQFF,TRBJ2-1,.,TRBV20-1,few
TGCGCCAGCAGCCAAGTAGGTGGACCCGGGGATGAGCAGTTCTTC,CASSQVGGPGDEQFF,TRBJ2-1,.,TRBV4-1,.
TGCGCCAGCAGCCGCGATCCGACTCGGAACACCGGGGAGCTGTTTTTT,CASSRDPTRNTGELFF,TRBJ2-2,.,TRBV10-1,.
TGCAGTGCTAGAGATGGACTTGGGGAGACCCAGTACTTC,CSARDGLGETQYF,TRBJ2-5,.,TRBV20-1,.
TGTGCCATCAGTGAGGTCAGGGGTGTTCAAGAGACCCAGTACTTC,CAISEVRGVQETQYF,TRBJ2-5,.,TRBV10-3,few
TGCGCCAGCGCTAGGACAATGAGGAATGAAAAACTGTTTTTT,CASARTMRNEKLFF,TRBJ1-4,.,TRBV4-1,few
TGTGCCAGCAGTTACTACACGGATGGGTACAATGAGCAGTTCTTC,CASSYYTDGYNEQFF,TRBJ2-1,.,TRBV6-5,few
TGCAGTGCGCGCGTGGTCAATGAGCAGTTCTTC,CSARVVNEQFF,TRBJ2-1,.,TRBV20-1,few
TGTGCCAGCAGTGGCCGGGGGGATCAGCCCCAGCATTTT,CASSGRGDQPQHF,TRBJ1-5,.,TRBV6-1,.
TGTGCCAGCAGTTACTGGGTGGGGTCGGGTAATGAAAAACTGTTTTTT,CASSYWVGSGNEKLFF,TRBJ1-4,.,TRBV6-6,.